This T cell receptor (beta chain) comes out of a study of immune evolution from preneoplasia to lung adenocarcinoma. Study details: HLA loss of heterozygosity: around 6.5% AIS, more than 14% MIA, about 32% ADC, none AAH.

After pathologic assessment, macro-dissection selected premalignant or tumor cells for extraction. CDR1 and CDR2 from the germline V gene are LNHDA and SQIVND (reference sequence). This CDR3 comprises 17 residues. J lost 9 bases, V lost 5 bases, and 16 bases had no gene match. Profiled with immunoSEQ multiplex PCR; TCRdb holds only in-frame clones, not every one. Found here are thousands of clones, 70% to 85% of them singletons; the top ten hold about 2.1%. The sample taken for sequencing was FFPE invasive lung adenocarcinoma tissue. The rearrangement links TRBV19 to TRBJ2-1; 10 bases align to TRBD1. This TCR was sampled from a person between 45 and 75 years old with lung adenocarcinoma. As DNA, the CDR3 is TGTGCCAGTAGTCTTTATCTGTCGGGACAGGGGCGATTTGAGCAGTTCTTC. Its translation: CASSLYLSGQGRFEQFF. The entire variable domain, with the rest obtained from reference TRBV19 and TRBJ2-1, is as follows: DGGITQSPKYLFRKEGQNVTLSCEQNLNHDAMYWYRQDPGQGLRLIYYSQIVNDFQKGDIAEGYSVSREKKESFPLTVTSAQKNPTAFYLCASSLYLSGQGRFEQFFGPGTRLTVL.